This T cell receptor (beta chain) was captured by sequencing in a study of STAT5B mutations in CD4+ large granular lymphocyte leukemia. Germline V lookup: CDR1 MNHEY, CDR2 SVGAGI. V dropped 0 bases and J dropped 4; count of bases not matched to a gene: 3. The CDR3 loop spans 15 amino acids. The assay was run at survey level. Repertoires were generated with immunoSEQ multiplex PCR, while TCRdb's copy carries only in-frame clones and drops some. The repertoire holds approximately 24,000 clones, with around 78% as singletons. Sequencing used CD4+ T cells from blood buffy coats. The clonotype was recovered from a human donor in good health. The V call is TRBV6-5, the J call TRBJ2-5; 9 nucleotides align to TRBD2. As DNA, the CDR3 is TGTGCCAGCAGTTACTCGGCGGGGGGGGCAGAGACCCAGTACTTC. Its translation is CASSYSAGGAETQYF.